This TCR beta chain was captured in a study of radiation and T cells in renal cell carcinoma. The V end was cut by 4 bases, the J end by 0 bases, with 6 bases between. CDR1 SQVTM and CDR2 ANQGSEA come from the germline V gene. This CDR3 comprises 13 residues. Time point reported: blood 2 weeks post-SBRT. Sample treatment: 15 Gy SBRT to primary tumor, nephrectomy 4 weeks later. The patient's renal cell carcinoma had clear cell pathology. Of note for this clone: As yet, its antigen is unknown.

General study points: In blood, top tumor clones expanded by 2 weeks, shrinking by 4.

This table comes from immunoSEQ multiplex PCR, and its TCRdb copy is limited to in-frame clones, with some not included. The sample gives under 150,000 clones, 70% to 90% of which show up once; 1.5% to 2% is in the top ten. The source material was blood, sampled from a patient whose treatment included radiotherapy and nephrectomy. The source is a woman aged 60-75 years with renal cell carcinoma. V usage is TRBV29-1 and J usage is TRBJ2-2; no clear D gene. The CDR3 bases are TGCAGCGTTGGACACCCGAACACCGGGGAGCTGTTTTTT. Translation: CSVGHPNTGELFF.